These 25 T cell receptor beta chains share one sample of origin, sequenced in a study of blood T cells in healthy people across ages. Through a sample-barcoded 5' primer and a J-beta primer mix, a second PCR was run for roughly 7 to 12 cycles. In TCRdb, the 5' RACE reads were re-called with MiXCR into one record per CDR3 protein. The sample shows around 750,000 distinct CDR3 sequences, 40% to 65% of them seen only once. Sequenced material: blood. These receptors all come from a man aged 80 or over in good health.

V usage is TRBV6-4 and J usage is TRBJ2-2; TRBD1 or TRBD2 may be the D gene (6 bases each). Germline CDR1 reads MRHNA; CDR2 reads SNTAGT. This CDR3 is 12 amino acids long. The V gene lost 5 bases and the J gene lost 6 bases, with 7 bases spanning the gap. The CDR3 sequence: CASSRGPGELFF. CDR3 sequence (DNA): TGTGCCAGCAGTCGGGGGCCCGGGGAGCTGTTTTTT.

The chain carries TRBV20-1 and TRBJ2-3; D call uncertain. This CDR3 is built from 16 residues. CDR1 and CDR2 (germline): DFQATT, SNEGSKA (reference sequence). V lost 0 bases and J lost 2, with 15 bases in between. The CDR3 DNA reads TGCAGTGCTAGAGATTATGGGAATCTCCCCACAGATACGCAGTATTTT. It translates to CSARDYGNLPTDTQYF.

The chain is built from TRBV5-1 and TRBJ2-2; TRBD2 matches at 15 bases. J lost 3 bases, V lost 4 bases, and 7 bases had no gene match. The V gene's germline CDR1 is SGHRS and CDR2 YFSETQ. The CDR3 sequence is 18 residues long. CDR3 nucleotides: TGCGCCAGCAGCACCGGACTAGCGGGAGGGCCTTACACCGGGGAGCTGTTTTTT. It codes for CASSTGLAGGPYTGELFF.

The rearrangement joins TRBV7-8 to TRBJ2-2, with 12 positions matching TRBD1. V shed 5 bases and J 7 bases; nucleotides not matched to a gene: 5. The CDR3 covers 15 residues. Germline values: CDR1 SGHVS, CDR2 FQNEAQ. DNA for the CDR3: TGTGCCAGCAGCCCGGGACAGGGGGCTTTCGGGGAGCTGTTTTTT. It codes for CASSPGQGAFGELFF.

The J gene is TRBJ2-3, the V gene TRBV6-2 or TRBV6-3; 7 bases line up with TRBD2. J was trimmed by 1 base and V by 0 bases; bases with no gene match: 4. Germline-derived CDR1 and CDR2 are MNHEY and SVGEGT. The CDR3 length is 16 residues. CDR3 loop: CASSYSRTRGTDTQYF. As DNA, the CDR3 is TGTGCCAGCAGTTACTCAAGGACTAGGGGCACAGATACGCAGTATTTT.

This sequence joins TRBV12-3 or TRBV12-4 and TRBJ2-7, with D possibly being TRBD2 (5 bases). This CDR3 comprises 13 residues. Between the trimmed V and J ends, which lost 4 bases and 5 bases, there was a span of 12 bases. The CDR3 DNA reads TGTGCCAGCAGTTGGAGGACCGATCACGAGCAGTACTTC. Amino acids: CASSWRTDHEQYF.

The J gene is TRBJ2-1, the V gene TRBV9, with 7 nucleotides matching TRBD1. The V segment lost 4 bases and the J segment 7 bases; nucleotides outside the gene matches: 5. CDR3 length equals 13 residues. CDR1 and CDR2 from the germline V gene are SGDLS and YYNGEE. CDR3 protein: CASSSTGWNEQFF. DNA for the CDR3: TGTGCCAGCAGCTCGACAGGGTGGAATGAGCAGTTCTTC.

The chain couples TRBV6-1 to TRBJ2-5; D may match TRBD1 or TRBD2 (6 bases each). V lost 7 bases and J 7 bases, leaving 22 bases between the germline ends. CDR3 length: 15 residues. In germline, CDR1 is MNHNS, CDR2 SASEGT. In DNA, the CDR3 is TGTGCCAGCACCCAGGGCCAAAAAGGGGGAGGGACCCAGTACTTC. This encodes CASTQGQKGGGTQYF.

The chain employs TRBV27 and TRBJ2-1; 8 bases are shared with TRBD2. J lost 9 bases, V lost 6 bases, and 13 bases had no gene match. This CDR3 is built from 15 residues. CDR1 is MNHEY, CDR2 SMNVEV, per germline (reference sequence). The CDR3 DNA follows: TGTGCCAGCAGCCCCTTGGGGAGCGGGAGAGGTGAGCAGTTCTTC. Its protein is CASSPLGSGRGEQFF.

The rearrangement links TRBV28 to TRBJ2-3; 11 bases are a match to TRBD2. The CDR3 has 18 amino acids. V lost 6 bases and J lost 4; bases outside the gene matches: 15. Looked up from germline, CDR1 is MDHEN and CDR2 is SYDVKM. CDR3 nucleotides: TGTGCCAGCAGCTCGGGACTAGCGGAGCTCAAGAGGTCAGATACGCAGTATTTT. Protein: CASSSGLAELKRSDTQYF.

The CDR3 reads CAIREQGISYEQYF. The CDR3, as DNA: TGTGCCATCAGGGAACAGGGGATATCCTACGAGCAGTACTTC. The chain combines TRBV10-3 with TRBJ2-7; 7 nucleotides agree with TRBD1. With 6 bases clipped from V and 1 base from J, the junction kept 6 bases outside the gene matches. Germline CDR1 reads ENHRY; CDR2 reads SYGVKD. The CDR3 is 14 residues long.

J is TRBJ2-7 and V is TRBV6-5; D not certain. The CDR3 is made up of 11 amino acids. V was trimmed by 6 bases and J by 3 bases, leaving 6 bases between them. Germline values: CDR1 MNHEY, CDR2 SVGAGI. This CDR3 reads CASSNIYEQYF. CDR3 DNA sequence: TGTGCCAGCAGCAACATCTACGAGCAGTACTTC.

This clonotype has ten or more counts. This sequence may be a read error, since a much larger clone differs from it by one base. The V and J genes are TRBV29-1 and TRBJ1-2; D is undetermined. V was shortened by 7 bases and J by 4 bases, with 13 bases between the two germline ends. Germline-derived CDR1 and CDR2 are SQVTM and ANQGSEA. The length of the CDR3 is 12 residues. This CDR3 reads CSDKDGLYGYTF. As DNA, the CDR3 is TGCAGCGATAAGGACGGGCTCTATGGCTACACCTTC. Together with reference TRBV29-1 and TRBJ1-2, the CDR3 gives the full variable domain: SAVISQKPSRDICQRGTSLTIQCQVDSQVTMMFWYRQQPGQSLTLIATANQGSEATYESGFVIDKFPISRPNLTFSTLTVSNMSPEDSSIYLCSDKDGLYGYTFGSGTRLTVV.

On this clonotype itself: A read error is possible here, since a much larger clone lies one base away. The chain carries TRBV28 and TRBJ2-7, with D hard to call. Between the trimmed V and J ends, which lost 10 bases and 5 bases, there was a span of 15 bases. CDR1 is MDHEN, CDR2 SYDVKM, per germline. The CDR3 has 12 amino acids. The CDR3 loop is CANQWGRDEQYF. The CDR3 bases are TGTGCCAACCAGTGGGGAAGGGACGAGCAGTACTTC. Full variable domain (missing parts from reference TRBV28 and TRBJ2-7): DVKVTQSSRYLVKRTGEKVFLECVQDMDHENMFWYRQDPGLGLRLIYFSYDVKMKEKGDIPEGYSVSREKKERFSLILESASTNQTSMYLCANQWGRDEQYFGPGTRLTVT.

This clonotype showed up just a few times. This chain uses TRBV20-1 with TRBJ2-3; 11 bases match TRBD2. Germline-derived CDR1 and CDR2 are DFQATT and SNEGSKA (reference sequence). The CDR3 consists of 16 residues. The trim removed 2 bases at V and 6 bases at J, leaving 10 bases unmatched. The CDR3 sequence: CSARPILAGAADTQYF. The CDR3 DNA reads TGCAGTGCTAGACCCATACTAGCGGGAGCGGCGGATACGCAGTATTTT.

This rearrangement joins TRBV15 to TRBJ2-1; 7 bases agree with TRBD2. From germline, CDR1 is LNHNV and CDR2 YYDKDF (reference sequence). The CDR3 has 15 amino acids. V lost 1 base to trimming and J lost 8 bases; unmatched junction nucleotides: 8. The CDR3 bases are TGTGCCACCAGCAGAGGTGGGGGGGAGATGGATGAGCAGTTCTTC. It yields the protein CATSRGGGEMDEQFF.

The chain recombines TRBV25-1 with TRBJ2-1; 8 bases are a match to TRBD2. The germline V gene encodes CDR1 MGHDK and CDR2 SYGVNS. The CDR3 is 11 residues long. Germline trimming cut 4 bases from V and 15 bases from J; bases unmatched to any gene: 5. CDR3 DNA sequence: TGTGCCAGCAGTGCGACTAGCGCCCCGTTCTTC. Translating it yields CASSATSAPFF.

The chain links TRBV5-1 to TRBJ2-1, with 11 bases fitting TRBD2. The junction had 1 base not matched to a gene; V was cut back by 5 bases and J by 3 bases. This CDR3 is 14 amino acids long. CDR1 is SGHRS and CDR2 is YFSETQ in the germline V gene. The CDR3 loop is CASRLAGDYNEQFF. The CDR3 DNA is TGCGCCAGCAGACTAGCGGGAGACTACAATGAGCAGTTCTTC. The entire variable domain, with the rest obtained from reference TRBV5-1 and TRBJ2-1, is as follows: KAGVTQTPRYLIKTRGQQVTLSCSPISGHRSVSWYQQTPGQGLQFLFEYFSETQRNKGNFPGRFSGRQFSNSRSEMNVSTLELGDSALYLCASRLAGDYNEQFFGPGTRLTVL.

The rearrangement joins TRBV30 to TRBJ2-7, with D possibly being TRBD1 (5 bases). CDR1 and CDR2 (germline): GTSNPN, SVGIG (reference sequence). The CDR3 totals 13 residues. V gave up 1 base and J gave up 2 bases, with 9 bases separating them. CDR3 sequence: CAWSDRGAYEQYF. CDR3 DNA: TGTGCCTGGAGTGATAGGGGCGCCTACGAGCAGTACTTC. Variable domain in full (rest from reference TRBV30 and TRBJ2-7): SQTIHQWPATLVQPVGSPLSLECTVEGTSNPNLYWYRQAAGRGLQLLFYSVGIGQISSEVPQNLSASRPQDRQFILSSKKLLLSDSGFYLCAWSDRGAYEQYFGPGTRLTVT.

This sequence joins TRBV25-1 and TRBJ2-3; D unclear. The germline V gene encodes CDR1 MGHDK and CDR2 SYGVNS. Deletions cut 2 bases from V and 3 bases from J, with 12 bases between. The CDR3 contains 15 residues. CDR3 protein: CASSEVNSRTDTQYF. The CDR3 nucleotides are TGTGCCAGCAGTGAAGTTAACTCTAGAACAGATACGCAGTATTTT.

About this clonotype itself: Germline and junction disagree at one end, which may indicate a read error. The chain joins TRBV5-1 to TRBJ1-1; D is unclear. This CDR3 has 11 amino acids. Germline CDR1 reads SGHRS; CDR2 reads YFSETQ. The CDR3 DNA follows: TGTTCACCCCGGTCTCGAGATGAAGCTTTCTTT. Encoded protein: CSPRSRDEAFF.

This chain uses TRBV5-1 with TRBJ2-3, with D hard to call. Trimming stripped 0 bases from V and 4 bases from J, with 12 bases between. This CDR3 has 15 amino acids. Germline V gene lookup returns CDR1 SGHRS and CDR2 YFSETQ. CDR3 in amino acids: CASSLAYGSADTQYF. Written as DNA, the CDR3 is TGCGCCAGCAGCTTGGCCTATGGGTCCGCAGATACGCAGTATTTT.

A few counts support this clonotype. The chain employs TRBV27 and TRBJ1-5; no reliable D call. The CDR3 spans 14 residues. CDR1 MNHEY and CDR2 SMNVEV come from the germline V gene (reference sequence). The germline V and J ends were trimmed by 6 bases and 0 bases, with 9 bases remaining between them. CDR3 loop: CASRAAYSNQPQHF. The CDR3 coding sequence is TGTGCCAGCAGGGCAGCTTATAGCAATCAGCCCCAGCATTTT.

The chain carries TRBV7-2 and TRBJ2-5; a possible D gene is TRBD2 (6 bases). V was trimmed by 1 base and J by 5 bases, leaving 23 bases between them. The CDR3 contains 18 residues. The germline V gene has CDR1 SGHTA and CDR2 FQGNSA. In nucleotides, the CDR3 is TGTGCCAGCAGCTTAGGCGCCCCGGGGAACCTAGGAGGGGAGACCCAGTACTTC. This gives the protein CASSLGAPGNLGGETQYF.

This clonotype occurred a few times. The V gene is TRBV5-1, the J gene TRBJ2-7; possibly TRBD2 for D (5 bases). Trimming shortened V by 0 bases and J by 3 bases, and 7 bases separated the two germline ends. The CDR3 covers 13 residues. Germline CDR1 is SGHRS and CDR2 is YFSETQ. The chain's CDR3 is CASSLGDYYEQYF. Here the CDR3 DNA reads TGCGCCAGCAGCTTGGGAGACTACTACGAGCAGTACTTC.